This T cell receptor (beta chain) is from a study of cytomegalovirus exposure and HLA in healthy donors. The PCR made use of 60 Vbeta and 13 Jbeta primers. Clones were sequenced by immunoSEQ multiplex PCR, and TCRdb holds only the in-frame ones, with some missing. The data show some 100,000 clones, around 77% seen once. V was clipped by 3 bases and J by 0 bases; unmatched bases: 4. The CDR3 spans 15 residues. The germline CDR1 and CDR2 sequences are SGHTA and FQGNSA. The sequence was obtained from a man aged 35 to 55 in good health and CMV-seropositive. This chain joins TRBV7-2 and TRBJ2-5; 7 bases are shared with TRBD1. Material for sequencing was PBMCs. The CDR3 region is CASSFGTAYQETQYF. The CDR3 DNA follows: TGTGCCAGCAGCTTCGGGACAGCGTACCAAGAGACCCAGTACTTC.